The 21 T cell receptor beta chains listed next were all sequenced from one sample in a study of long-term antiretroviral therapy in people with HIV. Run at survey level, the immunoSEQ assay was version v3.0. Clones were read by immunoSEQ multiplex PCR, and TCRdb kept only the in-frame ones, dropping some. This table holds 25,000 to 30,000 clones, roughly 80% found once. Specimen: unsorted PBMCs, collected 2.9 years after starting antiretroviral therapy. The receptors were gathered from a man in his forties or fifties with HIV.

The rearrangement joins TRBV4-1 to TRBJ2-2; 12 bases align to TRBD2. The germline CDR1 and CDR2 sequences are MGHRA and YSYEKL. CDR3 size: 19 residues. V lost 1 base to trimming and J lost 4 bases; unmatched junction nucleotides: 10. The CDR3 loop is CASSQGGLAGPPSTGELFF. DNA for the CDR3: TGCGCCAGCAGCCAAGGAGGACTAGCGGGGCCACCAAGCACCGGGGAGCTGTTTTTT.

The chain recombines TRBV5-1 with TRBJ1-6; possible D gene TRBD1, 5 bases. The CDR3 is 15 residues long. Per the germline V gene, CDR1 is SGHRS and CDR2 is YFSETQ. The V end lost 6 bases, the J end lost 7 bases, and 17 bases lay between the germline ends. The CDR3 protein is CASTLLDSYNSPLHF. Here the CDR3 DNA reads TGCGCCAGCACCTTACTCGACAGTTACAATTCACCCCTCCACTTT.

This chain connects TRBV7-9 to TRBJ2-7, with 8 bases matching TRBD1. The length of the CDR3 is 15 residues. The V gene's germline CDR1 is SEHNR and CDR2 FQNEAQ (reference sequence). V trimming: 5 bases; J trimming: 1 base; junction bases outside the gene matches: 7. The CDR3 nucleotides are TGTGCCAGCAGCCACACTGGGACAGGATCCTACGAGCAGTACTTC. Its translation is CASSHTGTGSYEQYF.

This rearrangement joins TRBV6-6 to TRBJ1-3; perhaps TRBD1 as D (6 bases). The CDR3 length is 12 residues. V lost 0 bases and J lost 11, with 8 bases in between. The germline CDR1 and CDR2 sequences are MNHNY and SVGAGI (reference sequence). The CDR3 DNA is TGTGCCAGCAGTTACTCAGGACAGTCCATATATTTT. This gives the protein CASSYSGQSIYF.

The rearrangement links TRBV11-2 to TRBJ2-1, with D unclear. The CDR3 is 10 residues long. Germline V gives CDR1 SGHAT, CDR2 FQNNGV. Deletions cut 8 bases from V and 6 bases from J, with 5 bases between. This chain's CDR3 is CASGGNEQFF. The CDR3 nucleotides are TGTGCCAGCGGCGGCAATGAGCAGTTCTTC. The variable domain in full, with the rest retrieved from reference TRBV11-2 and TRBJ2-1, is EAGVAQSPRYKIIEKRQSVAFWCNPISGHATLYWYQQILGQGPKLLIQFQNNGVVDDSQLPKDRFSAERLKGVDSTLKIQPAKLEDSAVYLCASGGNEQFFGPGTRLTVL.

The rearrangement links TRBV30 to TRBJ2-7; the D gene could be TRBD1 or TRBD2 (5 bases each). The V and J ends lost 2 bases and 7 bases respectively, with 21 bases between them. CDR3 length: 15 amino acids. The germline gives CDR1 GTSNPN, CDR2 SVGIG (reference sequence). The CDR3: CAWSPRERITGEQYF. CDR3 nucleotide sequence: TGTGCCTGGAGTCCCAGGGAGAGAATAACGGGGGAGCAGTACTTC.

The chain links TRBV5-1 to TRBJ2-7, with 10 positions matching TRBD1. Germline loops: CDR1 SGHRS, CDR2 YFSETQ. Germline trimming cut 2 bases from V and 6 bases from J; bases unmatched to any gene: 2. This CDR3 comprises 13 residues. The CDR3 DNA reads TGCGCCAGCAGCTTCGGGACAGGGGTCGAGCAGTACTTC. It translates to CASSFGTGVEQYF.

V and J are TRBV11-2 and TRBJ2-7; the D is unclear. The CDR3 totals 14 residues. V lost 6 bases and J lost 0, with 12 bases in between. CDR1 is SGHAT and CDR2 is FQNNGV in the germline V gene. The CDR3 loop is CASSPTVNSYEQYF. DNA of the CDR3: TGTGCCAGCAGTCCTACAGTGAACTCCTACGAGCAGTACTTC.

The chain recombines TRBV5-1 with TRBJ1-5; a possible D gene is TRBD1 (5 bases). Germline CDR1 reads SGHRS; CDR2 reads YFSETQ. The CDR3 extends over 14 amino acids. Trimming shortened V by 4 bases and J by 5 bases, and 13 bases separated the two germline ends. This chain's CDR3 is CASSNFTGDQPQHF. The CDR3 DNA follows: TGCGCCAGCAGCAACTTCACAGGAGATCAGCCCCAGCATTTT.

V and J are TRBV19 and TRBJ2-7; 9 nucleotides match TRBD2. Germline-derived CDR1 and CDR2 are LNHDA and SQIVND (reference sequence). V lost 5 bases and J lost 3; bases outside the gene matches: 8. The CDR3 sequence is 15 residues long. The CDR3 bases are TGTGCCAGTAGTGCCAATAGCGGGGGCCACTACGAGCAGTACTTC. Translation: CASSANSGGHYEQYF.

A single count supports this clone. As DNA, the CDR3 is TGTGCCAGCAGCCCCAGGGGCGTCGGGGCCTTTCGATCCACCGGGGAGCTGTTTTTT. Translating gives CASSPRGVGAFRSTGELFF. The chain is built from TRBV11-2 and TRBJ2-2; maybe TRBD1 (6 bases). The CDR3 sequence is 19 residues long. V was trimmed by 5 bases and J by 4 bases, leaving 26 bases between them. CDR1 and CDR2 from the germline V gene are SGHAT and FQNNGV.

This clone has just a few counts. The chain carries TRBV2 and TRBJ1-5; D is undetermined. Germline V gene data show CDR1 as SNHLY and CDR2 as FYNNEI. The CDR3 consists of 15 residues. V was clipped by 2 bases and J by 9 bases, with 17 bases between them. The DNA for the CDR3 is TGTGCCAGCAGTGAACGGGGAGGGCTACAGTCGCCCCAGCATTTT. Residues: CASSERGGLQSPQHF.

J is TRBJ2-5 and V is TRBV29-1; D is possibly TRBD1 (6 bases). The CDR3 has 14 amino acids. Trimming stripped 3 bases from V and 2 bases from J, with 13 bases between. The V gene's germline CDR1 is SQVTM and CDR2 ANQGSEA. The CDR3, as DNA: TGCAGCGTTGATTTCAGGGACACACAAGAGACCCAGTACTTC. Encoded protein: CSVDFRDTQETQYF.

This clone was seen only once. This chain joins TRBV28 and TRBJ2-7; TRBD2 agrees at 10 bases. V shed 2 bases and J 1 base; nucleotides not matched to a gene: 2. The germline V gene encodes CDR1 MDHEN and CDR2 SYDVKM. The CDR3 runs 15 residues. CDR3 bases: TGTGCCAGCAGTTTAGGTAGCGGGGGGTCCTACGAGCAGTACTTC. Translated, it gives CASSLGSGGSYEQYF.

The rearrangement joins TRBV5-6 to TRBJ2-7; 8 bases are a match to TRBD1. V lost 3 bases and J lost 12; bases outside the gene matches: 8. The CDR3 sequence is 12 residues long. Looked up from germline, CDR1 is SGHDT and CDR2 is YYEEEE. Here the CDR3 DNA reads TGTGCCAGCAGCTCAGGGACAGGTCCCCTGTACTTC. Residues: CASSSGTGPLYF.

The CDR3 DNA sequence: TGTGCCAGCAGCGTAGGCCAGAGGGGCGGGCAAGAGACCCAGTACTTC. Its translation: CASSVGQRGGQETQYF. The chain is built from TRBV9 and TRBJ2-5; D could derive from TRBD1 or TRBD2 (5 bases each). V lost 0 bases and J lost 2, with 14 bases in between. Germline CDR1 and CDR2: SGDLS and YYNGEE. There are 16 residues in the CDR3.

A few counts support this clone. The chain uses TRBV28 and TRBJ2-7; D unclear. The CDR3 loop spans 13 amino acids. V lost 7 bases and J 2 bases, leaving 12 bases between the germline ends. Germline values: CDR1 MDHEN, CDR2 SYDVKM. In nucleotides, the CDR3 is TGTGCCAGCAACCTTGGTGGCCCCTACGAGCAGTACTTC. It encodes CASNLGGPYEQYF.

CDR3 region: CASSPPGTGTTGELFF. CDR3 sequence (DNA): TGCGCCAGCAGCCCCCCCGGGACAGGAACCACCGGGGAGCTGTTTTTT. The chain combines TRBV5-1 with TRBJ2-2, with TRBD1 matching over 8 bases. Germline loops: CDR1 SGHRS, CDR2 YFSETQ. The length of the CDR3 is 16 residues. Trimming at V came to 4 bases and at J to 4 bases, leaving 9 bases not matched to a gene.

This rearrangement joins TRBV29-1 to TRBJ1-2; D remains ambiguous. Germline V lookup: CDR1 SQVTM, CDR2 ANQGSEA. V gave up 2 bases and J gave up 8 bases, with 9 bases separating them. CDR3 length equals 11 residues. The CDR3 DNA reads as TGCAGCGTTGAACGAGGGTCCGGCTACACCTTC. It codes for CSVERGSGYTF.

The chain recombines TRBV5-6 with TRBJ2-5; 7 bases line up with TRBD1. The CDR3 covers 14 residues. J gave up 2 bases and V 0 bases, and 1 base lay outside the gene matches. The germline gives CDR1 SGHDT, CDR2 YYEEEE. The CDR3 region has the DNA TGTGCCAGCAGCTTGGTGACAGGGCAAGAGACCCAGTACTTC. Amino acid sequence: CASSLVTGQETQYF.

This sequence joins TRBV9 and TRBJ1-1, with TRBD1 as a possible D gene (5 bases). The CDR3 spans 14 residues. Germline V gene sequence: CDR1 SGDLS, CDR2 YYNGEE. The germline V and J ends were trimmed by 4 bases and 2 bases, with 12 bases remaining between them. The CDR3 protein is CASSHRDGNTEAFF. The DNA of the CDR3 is TGTGCCAGCAGCCATCGGGACGGAAACACTGAAGCTTTCTTT.